Here is one T cell receptor (beta chain) with its context. The entry originates in a study of blood T cell repertoires in COVID-19. Study as a whole: Researchers got acute and convalescent COVID-19 samples from the United States, Italy and Spain. Sample material is recorded as cDNA or gDNA derived from T cells, B-cell-depleted T cells, or PBMCs.

The authors' processing: Cell counts per sample came from amplifying reference gene primers. Sequenced by immunoSEQ multiplex PCR; TCRdb stores in-frame clones only, minus some. V and J calls and clone size follow that table, whereas D and trimming were derived from the DNA. The data show about 70,000 clones, more than 75% seen once. This CDR3 is built from 13 residues. CDR1 and CDR2 (germline): GTSNPN, SVGIG (reference sequence). Deletions cut 0 bases from V and 4 bases from J, with 6 bases between. Sequenced sample: peripheral blood. The receptor was isolated from a human donor in a cohort sampled during active COVID-19. The chain is built from TRBV30 and TRBJ1-4; D uncertain. The CDR3 nucleotides are TGTGCCTGGAGTGTATCCCATAATGAAAAACTGTTTTTT. As protein: CAWSVSHNEKLFF. Combining the CDR3 with reference TRBV30 and TRBJ1-4 gives the whole variable domain SQTIHQWPATLVQPVGSPLSLECTVEGTSNPNLYWYRQAAGRGLQLLFYSVGIGQISSEVPQNLSASRPQDRQFILSSKKLLLSDSGFYLCAWSVSHNEKLFFGSGTQLSVL.